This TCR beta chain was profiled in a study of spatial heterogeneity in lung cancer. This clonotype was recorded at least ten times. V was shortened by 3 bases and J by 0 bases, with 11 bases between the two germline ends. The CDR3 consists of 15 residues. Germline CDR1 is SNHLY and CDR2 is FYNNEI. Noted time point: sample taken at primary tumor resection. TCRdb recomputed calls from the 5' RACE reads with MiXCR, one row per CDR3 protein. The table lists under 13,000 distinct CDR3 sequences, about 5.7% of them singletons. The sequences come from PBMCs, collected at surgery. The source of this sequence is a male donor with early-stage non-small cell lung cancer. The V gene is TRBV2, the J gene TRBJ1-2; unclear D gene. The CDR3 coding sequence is TGTGCCAGCAGTGAGAGGACGGAAGCTAACTATGGCTACACCTTC. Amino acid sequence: CASSERTEANYGYTF. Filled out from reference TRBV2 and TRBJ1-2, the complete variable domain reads EPEVTQTPSHQVTQMGQEVILRCVPISNHLYFYWYRQILGQKVEFLVSFYNNEISEKSEIFDDQFSVERPDGSNFTLKIRSTKLEDSAMYFCASSERTEANYGYTFGSGTRLTVV.